The rows below give T cell receptor beta chains drawn from one sample of a study of blood T cell repertoires in COVID-19. Generated by immunoSEQ multiplex PCR, the TCRdb table keeps only in-frame clones and is missing some. The top ten hold 2% to 3% of the sample, which has 150,000 to 200,000 clones, around 87% seen once. Sequencing used peripheral blood. All receptors come from a man aged 35-49 years with active or convalescent COVID-19. CDR3s include the opening cysteine and the closing phenylalanine or tryptophan. Each record gives: V gene, clone size, CDR3 length, J gene, D gene, CDR3 protein, CDR3 DNA. The D gene is left open where the match is weak. Clone sizes are given selectively: once, few, many, or a class where the clone is expanded.

v_call: TRBV11-2
clone_size: -
cdr3_length: 19
j_call: TRBJ1-2
d_call: TRBD1
cdr3_aa: CASSLATGGASRSVYGYTF
cdr3_nt: TGTGCCAGCAGCTTAGCGACAGGGGGCGCCTCCCGGTCAGTCTATGGCTACACCTTC

v_call: TRBV2
clone_size: -
cdr3_length: 13
j_call: TRBJ1-5
d_call: -
cdr3_aa: CASRRGKEWPQHF
cdr3_nt: TGTGCCAGCAGGAGGGGGAAGGAGTGGCCCCAGCATTTT

v_call: TRBV3-1/TRBV3-2
clone_size: -
cdr3_length: 16
j_call: TRBJ2-2
d_call: TRBD2
cdr3_aa: CASSPSIPGGTGELFF
cdr3_nt: TGTGCCAGCAGTCCAAGCATCCCGGGGGGGACCGGGGAGCTGTTTTTT

v_call: TRBV5-1
clone_size: once
cdr3_length: 15
j_call: TRBJ2-7
d_call: TRBD1
cdr3_aa: CASSLGDRVSHEQYF
cdr3_nt: TGCGCCAGCAGCTTGGGGGACAGGGTGTCCCACGAGCAGTACTTC

v_call: TRBV6-5
clone_size: -
cdr3_length: 13
j_call: TRBJ1-5
d_call: TRBD1
cdr3_aa: CASGDRAYQPQHF
cdr3_nt: TGTGCCAGCGGAGACAGGGCATATCAGCCCCAGCATTTT

v_call: TRBV10-3
clone_size: -
cdr3_length: 14
j_call: TRBJ1-1
d_call: TRBD1
cdr3_aa: CAISEGQGPGEAFF
cdr3_nt: TGTGCCATCAGTGAGGGACAGGGTCCCGGTGAAGCTTTCTTT

v_call: TRBV19
clone_size: -
cdr3_length: 19
j_call: TRBJ2-3
d_call: TRBD2
cdr3_aa: CATSVGLSLAGGYTDTQYF
cdr3_nt: TGTGCCACCAGCGTAGGACTTTCTTTAGCGGGGGGATACACAGATACGCAGTATTTT

v_call: TRBV3-1/TRBV3-2
clone_size: -
cdr3_length: 14
j_call: TRBJ2-7
d_call: -
cdr3_aa: CASSQDVRGGEQYF
cdr3_nt: TGTGCCAGCAGCCAAGATGTCAGGGGTGGCGAGCAGTACTTC

v_call: TRBV6-2/TRBV6-3
clone_size: -
cdr3_length: 19
j_call: TRBJ2-7
d_call: TRBD2
cdr3_aa: CASSYRQTSGGPLAYEQYF
cdr3_nt: TGTGCCAGCAGTTACCGCCAGACTAGCGGGGGGCCGCTGGCCTACGAGCAGTACTTC

v_call: TRBV6-6
clone_size: -
cdr3_length: 15
j_call: TRBJ1-1
d_call: TRBD1
cdr3_aa: CASSYSIQGRTEAFF
cdr3_nt: TGTGCCAGCAGTTACTCGATACAGGGGAGAACTGAAGCTTTCTTT

v_call: TRBV27
clone_size: -
cdr3_length: 14
j_call: TRBJ1-5
d_call: -
cdr3_aa: CASSSDSRNQPQHF
cdr3_nt: TGTGCCAGCAGTTCAGACAGCCGCAATCAGCCCCAGCATTTT

v_call: TRBV5-1
clone_size: once
cdr3_length: 15
j_call: TRBJ1-5
d_call: -
cdr3_aa: CASSLTGTSNQPQHF
cdr3_nt: TGCGCCAGCAGCTTGACAGGGACTAGCAATCAGCCCCAGCATTTT

v_call: TRBV18
clone_size: -
cdr3_length: 13
j_call: TRBJ1-1
d_call: TRBD1
cdr3_aa: CASSGQGNTEAFF
cdr3_nt: TGTGCCAGCTCAGGACAGGGGAACACTGAAGCTTTCTTT

v_call: TRBV5-1
clone_size: -
cdr3_length: 14
j_call: TRBJ2-1
d_call: -
cdr3_aa: CASSSAGAYNEQFF
cdr3_nt: TGCGCCAGCAGCTCGGCCGGGGCCTACAATGAGCAGTTCTTC

v_call: TRBV4-3
clone_size: -
cdr3_length: 17
j_call: TRBJ1-6
d_call: -
cdr3_aa: CASSQNRESSYNSPLHF
cdr3_nt: TGCGCCAGCAGCCAGAACAGGGAGAGCTCCTATAATTCACCCCTCCACTTT

v_call: TRBV10-2
clone_size: -
cdr3_length: 16
j_call: TRBJ1-2
d_call: -
cdr3_aa: CASSEFVTPLVYGYTF
cdr3_nt: TGCGCCAGCAGTGAGTTCGTGACTCCGTTAGTTTATGGCTACACCTTC

v_call: TRBV14
clone_size: once
cdr3_length: 16
j_call: TRBJ1-3
d_call: TRBD1
cdr3_aa: CASSQARTGWGNTIYF
cdr3_nt: TGTGCCAGCAGCCAAGCCCGGACAGGGTGGGGAAACACCATATATTTT

v_call: TRBV4-3
clone_size: -
cdr3_length: 16
j_call: TRBJ1-6
d_call: -
cdr3_aa: CASSQDPGTAGGPLHF
cdr3_nt: TGCGCCAGCAGCCAAGATCCGGGGACCGCCGGGGGACCCCTCCACTTT

v_call: TRBV19
clone_size: -
cdr3_length: 16
j_call: TRBJ1-5
d_call: TRBD1
cdr3_aa: CASSPSGTEGNQPQHF
cdr3_nt: TGTGCCAGTAGTCCTTCCGGGACAGAGGGCAATCAGCCCCAGCATTTT

v_call: TRBV6-2/TRBV6-3
clone_size: -
cdr3_length: 19
j_call: TRBJ1-1
d_call: -
cdr3_aa: CASTPLADKLMAMNTEAFF
cdr3_nt: TGTGCCAGCACCCCCCTCGCAGACAAACTTATGGCGATGAACACTGAAGCTTTCTTT